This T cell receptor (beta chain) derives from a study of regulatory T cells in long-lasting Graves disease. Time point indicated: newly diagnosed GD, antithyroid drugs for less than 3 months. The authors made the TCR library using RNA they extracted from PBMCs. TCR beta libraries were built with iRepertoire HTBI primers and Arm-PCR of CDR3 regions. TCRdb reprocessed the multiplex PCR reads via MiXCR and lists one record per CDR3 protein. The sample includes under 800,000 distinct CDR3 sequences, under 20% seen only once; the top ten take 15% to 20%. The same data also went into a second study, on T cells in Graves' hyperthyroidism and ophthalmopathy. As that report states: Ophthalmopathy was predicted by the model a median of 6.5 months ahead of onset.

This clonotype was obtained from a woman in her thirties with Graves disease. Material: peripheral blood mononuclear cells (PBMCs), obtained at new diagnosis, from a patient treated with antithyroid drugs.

For the CDR3, the DNA is TGTGCCACCAGCAGTGCCCTGACAGCCTCTGGAAACACCATATATTTT. Translated, it gives CATSSALTASGNTIYF. The V gene is TRBV15, the J gene TRBJ1-3; tentatively, D is TRBD1 (5 bases). V was shortened by 3 bases and J by 0 bases, with 12 bases between the two germline ends. Looked up from germline, CDR1 is LNHNV and CDR2 is YYDKDF (reference sequence). The CDR3 has 16 residues.